The sequence of this TCR beta chain was determined in a study of blood T cells in healthy people across ages. Study conclusions and caveats: CMV infection status of these donors was not known.

Using a J-beta primer mix together with a sample-barcoded 5' primer, a second PCR was run for roughly 7 to 12 cycles. MiXCR, applied by TCRdb to the 5' RACE reads, yields one record per CDR3 protein. The sample records about 780,000 distinct CDR3 sequences, around half being singletons. Collection of roughly 10 milliliters of peripheral blood was performed for each donor. Extracted total RNA amounted to at least 5.5 micrograms for each sample. This CDR3 contains 12 residues. Trimming took 0 bases from V and 11 from J, leaving 10 bases between them. Germline CDR1 SEHNR, CDR2 FQNEAQ (reference sequence). A word on this clonotype: The antigen remains undetermined.

The sequenced sample consisted of blood. This clonotype was sampled from an elderly man in good health. The V gene is TRBV7-9, the J gene TRBJ1-1, with D unresolved. CDR3 sequence reads: CASSLARGSAFF. DNA of the CDR3: TGTGCCAGCAGCTTAGCTCGCGGGAGCGCTTTCTTT.